What follows are 2 T cell receptor beta chains derived from one specimen sequenced in a study of OX40 agonist ivuxolimab in advanced cancers. Libraries were prepared by immunoSEQ multiplex PCR; TCRdb keeps only in-frame clonotypes and omits some of them. Of roughly 36,000 clones detected, 74% appear once; the ten largest clones hold around 18%. The sequences come from CD4+ or CD8+ T cells sorted from blood, collected in a trial of the OX40 agonist ivuxolimab. The receptors here all came from an adult with an advanced solid tumor such as melanoma, head and neck, liver or kidney cancer.

This clone has more than one count but fewer than ten. The rearrangement links TRBV4-1 to TRBJ2-6, with a possible D match to TRBD1 (6 bases). The CDR3 is 17 amino acids. Trimming removed 4 bases at V and 0 bases at J, with 13 bases between. Germline loops: CDR1 MGHRA, CDR2 YSYEKL. The CDR3 is CASSLETGFSGANVLTF. DNA for the CDR3: TGCGCCAGCAGCCTCGAGACAGGTTTCTCTGGGGCCAACGTCCTGACTTTC.

This clone was seen more than once but under ten times. The chain joins TRBV28 to TRBJ1-6; D remains ambiguous. Per the germline V gene, CDR1 is MDHEN and CDR2 is SYDVKM. The germline V and J ends were trimmed by 5 bases and 4 bases, with 15 bases remaining between them. This CDR3 has 16 amino acids. This CDR3 is CASSIGLLVYNSPLHF. The CDR3 nucleotides are TGTGCCAGCAGTATCGGACTGCTAGTATATAATTCACCCCTCCACTTT. The whole variable domain, filled in from reference TRBV28 and TRBJ1-6, reads DVKVTQSSRYLVKRTGEKVFLECVQDMDHENMFWYRQDPGLGLRLIYFSYDVKMKEKGDIPEGYSVSREKKERFSLILESASTNQTSMYLCASSIGLLVYNSPLHFGNGTRLTVT.